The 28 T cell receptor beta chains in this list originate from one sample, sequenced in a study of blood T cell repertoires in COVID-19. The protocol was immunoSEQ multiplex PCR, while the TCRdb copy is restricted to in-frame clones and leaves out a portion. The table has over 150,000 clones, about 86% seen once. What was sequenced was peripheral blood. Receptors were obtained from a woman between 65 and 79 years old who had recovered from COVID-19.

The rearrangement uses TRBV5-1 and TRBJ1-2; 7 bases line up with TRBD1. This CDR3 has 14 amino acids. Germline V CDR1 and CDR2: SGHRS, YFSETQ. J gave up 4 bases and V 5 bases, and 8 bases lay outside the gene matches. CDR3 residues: CASSPPTGPYGYTF. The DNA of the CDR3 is TGCGCCAGCAGTCCCCCGACAGGGCCCTATGGCTACACCTTC.

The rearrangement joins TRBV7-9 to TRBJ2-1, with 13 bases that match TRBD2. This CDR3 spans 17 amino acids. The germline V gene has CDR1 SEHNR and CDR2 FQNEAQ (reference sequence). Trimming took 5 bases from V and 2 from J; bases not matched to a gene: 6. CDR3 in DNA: TGTGCCAGCAGCGGCCAACTAGCGGGGGGGACCTACAATGAGCAGTTCTTC. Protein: CASSGQLAGGTYNEQFF.

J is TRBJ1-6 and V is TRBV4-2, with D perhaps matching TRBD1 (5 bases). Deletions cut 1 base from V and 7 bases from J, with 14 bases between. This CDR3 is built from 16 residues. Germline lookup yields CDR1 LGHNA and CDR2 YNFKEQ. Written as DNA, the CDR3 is TGTGCCAGCAGCCAAGTCGGGGAGGGGAGGAATTCACCCCTCCACTTT. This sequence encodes CASSQVGEGRNSPLHF.

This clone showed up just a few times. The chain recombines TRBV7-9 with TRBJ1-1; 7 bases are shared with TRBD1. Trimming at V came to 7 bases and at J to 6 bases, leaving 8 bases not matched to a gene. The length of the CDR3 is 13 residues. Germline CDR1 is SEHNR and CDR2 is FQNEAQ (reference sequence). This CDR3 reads CASKTGAGAEAFF. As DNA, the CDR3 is TGTGCCAGCAAAACAGGGGCGGGTGCTGAAGCTTTCTTT.

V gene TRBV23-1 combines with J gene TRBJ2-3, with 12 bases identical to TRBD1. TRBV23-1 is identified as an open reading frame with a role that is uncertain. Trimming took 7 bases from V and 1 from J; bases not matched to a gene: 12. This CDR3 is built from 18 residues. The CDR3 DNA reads TGCGCCAGCACCCCAGGGGACAGGGGGCGTCTTGGCACAGATACGCAGTATTTT. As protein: CASTPGDRGRLGTDTQYF.

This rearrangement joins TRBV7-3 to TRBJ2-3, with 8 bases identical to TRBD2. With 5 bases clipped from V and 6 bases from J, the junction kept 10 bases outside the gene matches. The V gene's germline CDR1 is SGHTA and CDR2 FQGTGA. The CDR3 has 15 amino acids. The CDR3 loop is CASSATSGVPDTQYF. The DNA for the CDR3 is TGTGCCAGCAGCGCAACTAGCGGAGTGCCGGATACGCAGTATTTT.

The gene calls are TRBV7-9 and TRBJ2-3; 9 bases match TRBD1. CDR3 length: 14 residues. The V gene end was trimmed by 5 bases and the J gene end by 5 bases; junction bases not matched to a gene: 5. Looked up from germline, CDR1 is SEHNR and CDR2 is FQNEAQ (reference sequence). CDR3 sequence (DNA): TGTGCCAGCAGCCCGGGGACAGGGATAGATACGCAGTATTTT. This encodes CASSPGTGIDTQYF. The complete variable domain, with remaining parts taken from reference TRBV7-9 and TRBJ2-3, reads DTGVSQNPRHKITKRGQNVTFRCDPISEHNRLYWYRQTLGQGPEFLTYFQNEAQLEKSRLLSDRFSAERPKGSFSTLEIQRTEQGDSAMYLCASSPGTGIDTQYFGPGTRLTVL.

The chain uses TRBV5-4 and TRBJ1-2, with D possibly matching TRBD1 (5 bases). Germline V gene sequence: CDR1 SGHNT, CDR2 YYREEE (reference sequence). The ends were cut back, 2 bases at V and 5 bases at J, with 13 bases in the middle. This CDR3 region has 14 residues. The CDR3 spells CASSFDPGLYGYTF. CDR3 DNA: TGTGCCAGCAGCTTTGATCCAGGGCTGTATGGCTACACCTTC.

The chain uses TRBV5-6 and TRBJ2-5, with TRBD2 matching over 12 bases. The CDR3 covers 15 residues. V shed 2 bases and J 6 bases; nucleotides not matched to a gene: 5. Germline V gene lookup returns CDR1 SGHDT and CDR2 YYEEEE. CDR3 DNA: TGTGCCAGCAGCTTACAACTAGCGGGGGGCCAGACCCAGTACTTC. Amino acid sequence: CASSLQLAGGQTQYF.

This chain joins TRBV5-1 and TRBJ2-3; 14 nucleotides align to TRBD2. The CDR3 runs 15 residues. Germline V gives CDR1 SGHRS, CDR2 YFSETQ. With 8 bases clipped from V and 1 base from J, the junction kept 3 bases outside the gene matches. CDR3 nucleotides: TGCGCCAGTCGACTAGCGGGAGGGGGCACAGATACGCAGTATTTT. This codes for CASRLAGGGTDTQYF.

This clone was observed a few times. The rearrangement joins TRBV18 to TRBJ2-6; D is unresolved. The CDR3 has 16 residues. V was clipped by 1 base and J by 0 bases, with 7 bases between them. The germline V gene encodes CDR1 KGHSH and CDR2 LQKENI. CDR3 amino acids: CASSPRHPSGANVLTF. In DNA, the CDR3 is TGTGCCAGCTCACCACGACACCCCTCTGGGGCCAACGTCCTGACTTTC.

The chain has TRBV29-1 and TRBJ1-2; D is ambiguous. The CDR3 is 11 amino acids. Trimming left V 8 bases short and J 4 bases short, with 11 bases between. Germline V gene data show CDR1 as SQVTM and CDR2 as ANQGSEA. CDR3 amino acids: CSSLGSYGYTF. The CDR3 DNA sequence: TGCAGCTCCCTAGGGAGCTATGGCTACACCTTC.

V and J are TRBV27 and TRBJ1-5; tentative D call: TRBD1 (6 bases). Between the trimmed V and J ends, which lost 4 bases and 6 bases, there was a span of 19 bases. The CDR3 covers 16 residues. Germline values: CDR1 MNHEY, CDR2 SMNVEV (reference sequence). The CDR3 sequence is CASSSLPVGAVQPQHF. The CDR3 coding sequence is TGTGCCAGCAGTTCCCTCCCCGTGGGGGCAGTTCAGCCCCAGCATTTT.

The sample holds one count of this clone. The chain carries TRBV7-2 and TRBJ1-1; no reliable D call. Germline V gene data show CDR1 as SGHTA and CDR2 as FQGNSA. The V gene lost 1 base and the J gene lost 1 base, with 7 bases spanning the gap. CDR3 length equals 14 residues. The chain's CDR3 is CASSLGQRNTEAFF. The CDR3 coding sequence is TGTGCCAGCAGCTTAGGGCAGCGGAACACTGAAGCTTTCTTT.

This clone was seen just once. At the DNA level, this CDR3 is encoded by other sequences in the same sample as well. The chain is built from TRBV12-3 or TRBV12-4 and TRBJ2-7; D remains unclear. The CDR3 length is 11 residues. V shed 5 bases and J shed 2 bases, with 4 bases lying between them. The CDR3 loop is CASSPAYEQYF. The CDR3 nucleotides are TGTGCCAGCAGTCCCGCCTACGAGCAGTACTTC.

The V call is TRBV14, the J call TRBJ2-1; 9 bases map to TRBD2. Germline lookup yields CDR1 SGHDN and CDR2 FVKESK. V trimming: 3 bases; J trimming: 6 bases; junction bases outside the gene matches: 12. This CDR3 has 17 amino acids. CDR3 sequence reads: CASSQRGVGLAANEQFF. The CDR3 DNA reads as TGTGCCAGCAGCCAGAGGGGGGTGGGACTAGCTGCCAATGAGCAGTTCTTC.

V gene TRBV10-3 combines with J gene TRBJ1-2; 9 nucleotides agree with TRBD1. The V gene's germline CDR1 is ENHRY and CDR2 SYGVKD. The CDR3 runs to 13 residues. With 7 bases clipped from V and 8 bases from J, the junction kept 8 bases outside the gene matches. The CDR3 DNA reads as TGTGCCATCACGGGGGGACAGGGAGACGGCTACACCTTC. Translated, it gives CAITGGQGDGYTF.

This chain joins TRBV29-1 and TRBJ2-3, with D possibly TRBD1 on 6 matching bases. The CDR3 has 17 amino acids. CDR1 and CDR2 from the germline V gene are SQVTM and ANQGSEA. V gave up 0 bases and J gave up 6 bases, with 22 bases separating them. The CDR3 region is CSVEDRVWQGFMDTQYF. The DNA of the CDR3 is TGCAGCGTTGAAGATCGGGTGTGGCAGGGGTTCATGGATACGCAGTATTTT.

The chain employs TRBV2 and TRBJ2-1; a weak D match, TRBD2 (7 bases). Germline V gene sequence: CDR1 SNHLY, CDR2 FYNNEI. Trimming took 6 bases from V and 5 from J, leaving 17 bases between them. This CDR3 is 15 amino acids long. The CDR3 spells CASRALGGRHNEQFF. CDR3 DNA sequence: TGTGCCAGCAGGGCCCTCGGGGGGCGCCACAATGAGCAGTTCTTC.

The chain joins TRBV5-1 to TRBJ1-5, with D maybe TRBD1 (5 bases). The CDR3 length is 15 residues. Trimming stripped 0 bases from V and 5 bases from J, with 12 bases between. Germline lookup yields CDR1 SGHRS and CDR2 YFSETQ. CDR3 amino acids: CASSLAGTGDQPQHF. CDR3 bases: TGCGCCAGCAGCTTGGCCGGGACGGGGGATCAGCCCCAGCATTTT.

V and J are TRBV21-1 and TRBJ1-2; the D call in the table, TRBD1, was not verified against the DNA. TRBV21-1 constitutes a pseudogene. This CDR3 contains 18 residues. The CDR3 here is CASSKGAGTTGGGYGYTF. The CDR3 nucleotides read TGTGCCAGCAGCAAAGGGGCGGGAACGACAGGGGGAGGTTATGGCTACACCTTC.

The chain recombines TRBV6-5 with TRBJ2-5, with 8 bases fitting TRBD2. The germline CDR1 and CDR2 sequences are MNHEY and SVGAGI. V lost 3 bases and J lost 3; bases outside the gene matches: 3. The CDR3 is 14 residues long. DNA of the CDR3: TGTGCCAGCAGTTATCACGGGGGGGAAGAGACCCAGTACTTC. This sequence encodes CASSYHGGEETQYF.

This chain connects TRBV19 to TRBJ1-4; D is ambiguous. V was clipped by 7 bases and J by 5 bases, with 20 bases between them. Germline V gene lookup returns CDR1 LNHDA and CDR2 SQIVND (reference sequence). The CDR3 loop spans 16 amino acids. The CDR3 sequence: CASTQGRARENEKLFF. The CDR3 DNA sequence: TGTGCCAGTACCCAAGGACGGGCTAGGGAGAATGAAAAACTGTTTTTT.

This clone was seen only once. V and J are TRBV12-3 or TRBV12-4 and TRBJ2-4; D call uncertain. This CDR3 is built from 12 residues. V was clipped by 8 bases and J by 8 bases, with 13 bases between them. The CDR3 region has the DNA TGTGCCAGCGGCACAGAGCCATACATTCAGTACTTC. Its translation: CASGTEPYIQYF.

The CDR3 DNA sequence: TGTGCCAGCAGCGAGTTCCGGGACAGGGGGTACGAGCAGTACTTC. Translated: CASSEFRDRGYEQYF. The chain is built from TRBV9 and TRBJ2-7; 11 bases agree with TRBD1. V lost 3 bases to trimming and J lost 4 bases; unmatched junction nucleotides: 6. The CDR3 totals 15 residues. Germline CDR1 reads SGDLS; CDR2 reads YYNGEE. Drawing the rest from reference TRBV9 and TRBJ2-7, the complete variable domain is DSGVTQTPKHLITATGQRVTLRCSPRSGDLSVYWYQQSLDQGLQFLIQYYNGEERAKGNILERFSAQQFPDLHSELNLSSLELGDSALYFCASSEFRDRGYEQYFGPGTRLTVT.

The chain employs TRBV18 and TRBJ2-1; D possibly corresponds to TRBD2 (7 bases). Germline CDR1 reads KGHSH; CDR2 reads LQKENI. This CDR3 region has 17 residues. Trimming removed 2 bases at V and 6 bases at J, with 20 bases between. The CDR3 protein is CASSPRLLGGAGNEQFF. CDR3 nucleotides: TGTGCCAGCTCACCAAGGCTTTTGGGGGGGGCTGGCAATGAGCAGTTCTTC.

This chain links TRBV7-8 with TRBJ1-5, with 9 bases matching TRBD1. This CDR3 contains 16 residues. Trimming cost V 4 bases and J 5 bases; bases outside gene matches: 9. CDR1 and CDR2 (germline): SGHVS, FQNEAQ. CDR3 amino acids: CASSSPGQGTDQPQHF. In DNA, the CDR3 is TGTGCCAGCAGCTCCCCGGGACAGGGTACGGATCAGCCCCAGCATTTT.

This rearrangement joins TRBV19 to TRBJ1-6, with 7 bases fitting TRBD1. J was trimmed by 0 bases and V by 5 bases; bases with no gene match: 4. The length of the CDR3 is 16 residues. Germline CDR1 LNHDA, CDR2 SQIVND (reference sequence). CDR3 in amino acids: CASSSTGSSYNSPLHF. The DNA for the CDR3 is TGTGCCAGTAGTTCGACAGGGAGCTCCTATAATTCACCCCTCCACTTT.